This T cell receptor (beta chain) emerged from a study of cytomegalovirus exposure and HLA in healthy donors. Study findings and constraints: Later analysis demonstrated an association between a missense DCLRE1C variant and TCR beta V- and J-gene trimming. In vitro testing confirmed a few CMV-associated chains as specific for CMV antigens.

Comment on this clone: Its antigen is undetermined.

Primers for the PCR totalled 60 Vbeta and 13 Jbeta. This table comes from immunoSEQ multiplex PCR, and its TCRdb copy is limited to in-frame clones, with some not included. The repertoire includes around 170,000 clones, more than 75% of them detected once, and 2% to 3% sits in the top ten. The CDR3 consists of 14 residues. CDR1 and CDR2 from the germline V gene are SGHTA and FQGNSA. Trimming cost V 0 bases and J 10 bases, with 13 bases left between them. V usage is TRBV7-2 and J usage is TRBJ2-1, with D possibly being TRBD2 (6 bases). The source material was PBMCs. This clonotype was sampled from a woman aged 30 to 39 in good health and CMV-seropositive. The CDR3 reads CASSLARETPEQFF. CDR3 in DNA: TGTGCCAGCAGCTTAGCCCGGGAGACGCCCGAGCAGTTCTTC.